This T cell receptor (beta chain) was sequenced in a study of shared clonotypes between healthy human individuals. CDR1 and CDR2 from the germline V gene are KGHSH and LQKENI. Trimming took 8 bases from V and 2 from J, leaving 9 bases between them. The CDR3 covers 12 residues. Findings and limits, study-wide: Among donors, clonotype sharing was expected to be affected by sequencing depth.

Comment on this clone: No antigen is known for it.

Some 32,000 T cell genomes, or around 290 ng DNA, went into replicate PCRs of unsorted PBMC. Some clones are missing from TCRdb's copy, which holds only in-frame ones; the method was immunoSEQ multiplex PCR. The sample holds about 490,000 clones, 79% seen once. The origin of this receptor is a woman between 40 and 55 years old in good health. Some clones in this sample may be carry-over from other donors' samples. Sequencing used PBMCs. J is TRBJ2-5 and V is TRBV18, with unresolved D. This chain's CDR3 is CASRSEQETQYF. The CDR3 nucleotides are TGTGCCAGCCGGAGCGAACAAGAGACCCAGTACTTC.